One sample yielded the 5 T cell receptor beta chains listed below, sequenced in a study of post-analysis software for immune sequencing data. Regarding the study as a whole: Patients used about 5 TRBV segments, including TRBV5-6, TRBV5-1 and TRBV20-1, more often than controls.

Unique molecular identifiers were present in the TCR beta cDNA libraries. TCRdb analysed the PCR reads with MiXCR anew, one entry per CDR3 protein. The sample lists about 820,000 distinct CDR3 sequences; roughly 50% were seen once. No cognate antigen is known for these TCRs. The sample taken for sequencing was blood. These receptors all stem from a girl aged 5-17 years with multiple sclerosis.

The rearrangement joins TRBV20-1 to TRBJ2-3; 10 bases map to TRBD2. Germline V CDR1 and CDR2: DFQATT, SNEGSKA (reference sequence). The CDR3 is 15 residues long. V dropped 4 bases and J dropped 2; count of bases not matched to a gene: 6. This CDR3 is CSATSGSRVTDTQYF. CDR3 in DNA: TGCAGTGCTACTAGCGGGAGTCGGGTCACAGATACGCAGTATTTT.

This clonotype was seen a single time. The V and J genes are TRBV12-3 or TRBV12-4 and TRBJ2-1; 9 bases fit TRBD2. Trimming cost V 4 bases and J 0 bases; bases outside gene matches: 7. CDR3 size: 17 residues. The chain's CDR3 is CASSSRTSESSYNEQFF. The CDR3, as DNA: TGTGCCAGCAGTTCCAGGACTAGCGAGAGCTCCTACAATGAGCAGTTCTTC.

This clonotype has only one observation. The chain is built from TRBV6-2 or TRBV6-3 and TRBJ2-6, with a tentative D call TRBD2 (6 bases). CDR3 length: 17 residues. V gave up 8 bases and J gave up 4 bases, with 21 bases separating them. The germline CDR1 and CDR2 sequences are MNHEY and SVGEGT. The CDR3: CASSGGLTRAGANVLTF. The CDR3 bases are TGTGCCAGCTCCGGGGGACTGACCCGTGCCGGGGCCAACGTCCTGACTTTC.

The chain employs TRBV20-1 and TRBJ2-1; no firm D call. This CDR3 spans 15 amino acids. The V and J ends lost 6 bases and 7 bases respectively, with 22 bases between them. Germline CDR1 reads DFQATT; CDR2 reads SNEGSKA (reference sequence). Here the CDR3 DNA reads TGCAGTGCCCCTCTAAGGTCCGGAGTTTCGAATGAGCAGTTCTTC. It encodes CSAPLRSGVSNEQFF.

CDR3: CASSLVGGAAGDTDTQYF. The CDR3 bases are TGCGCCAGCAGCTTGGTGGGTGGGGCAGCCGGGGACACAGATACGCAGTATTTT. The chain links TRBV5-1 to TRBJ2-3; D tentatively fits TRBD1 or TRBD2 (5 bases each). This CDR3 spans 18 amino acids. Germline CDR1 and CDR2: SGHRS and YFSETQ. Trimming left V 0 bases short and J 2 bases short, with 19 bases between.